The sample holds one count of the clone carrying this TCR beta chain. What it binds is unknown. These data belong to a study of post-analysis software for immune sequencing data. General study findings and limits: With TRBV5-6, TRBV5-1 and TRBV20-1 included, about five TRBV segments were more frequent in patients than in controls.

TCR beta cDNA libraries included unique molecular identifiers. TCRdb passed the PCR reads through MiXCR, listing each CDR3 protein once. The profile covers 750,000 to 950,000 distinct CDR3 sequences, with approximately 50% appearing a single time and roughly 4.4% taken by the ten largest. Germline trimming cut 6 bases from V and 0 bases from J; bases unmatched to any gene: 8. Per germline, CDR1 DFQATT and CDR2 SNEGSKA (reference sequence). There are 15 residues in the CDR3. Material for sequencing was blood. The clonotype originates from a girl under 18 with multiple sclerosis. The chain links TRBV20-1 to TRBJ2-1; 7 bases fit TRBD2. The CDR3 coding sequence is TGCAGTGCCATACTAGCGTTTAGCTCCTACAATGAGCAGTTCTTC. This sequence encodes CSAILAFSSYNEQFF.